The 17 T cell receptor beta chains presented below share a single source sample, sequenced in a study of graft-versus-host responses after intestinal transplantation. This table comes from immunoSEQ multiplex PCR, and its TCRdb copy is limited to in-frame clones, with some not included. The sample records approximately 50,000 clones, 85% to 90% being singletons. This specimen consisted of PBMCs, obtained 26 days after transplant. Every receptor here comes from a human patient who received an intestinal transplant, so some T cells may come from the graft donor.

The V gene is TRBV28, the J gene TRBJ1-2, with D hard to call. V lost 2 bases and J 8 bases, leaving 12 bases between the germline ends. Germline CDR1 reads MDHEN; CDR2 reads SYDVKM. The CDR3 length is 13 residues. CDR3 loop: CASSLGLPGGYTF. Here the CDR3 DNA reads TGTGCCAGCAGTTTAGGGTTACCGGGAGGCTACACCTTC.

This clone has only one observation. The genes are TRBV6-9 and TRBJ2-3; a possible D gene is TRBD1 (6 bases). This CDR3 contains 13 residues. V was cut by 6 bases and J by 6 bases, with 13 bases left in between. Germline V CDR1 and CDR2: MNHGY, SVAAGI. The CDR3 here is CASSLRQGDTQYF. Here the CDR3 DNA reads TGTGCCAGCAGCCTCCGTCAGGGGGATACGCAGTATTTT.

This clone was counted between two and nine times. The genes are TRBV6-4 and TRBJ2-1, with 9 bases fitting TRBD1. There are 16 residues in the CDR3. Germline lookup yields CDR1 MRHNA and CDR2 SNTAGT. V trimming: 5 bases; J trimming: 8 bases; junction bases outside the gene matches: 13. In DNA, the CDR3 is TGTGCCAGCAGTCCCTCTGGGGACAGGGTTGTGGATGAGCAGTTCTTC. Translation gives CASSPSGDRVVDEQFF.

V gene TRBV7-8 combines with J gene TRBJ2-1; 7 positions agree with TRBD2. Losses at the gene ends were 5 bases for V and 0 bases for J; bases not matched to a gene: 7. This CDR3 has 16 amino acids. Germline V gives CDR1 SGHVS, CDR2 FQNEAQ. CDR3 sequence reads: CASSPFRGSSYNEQFF. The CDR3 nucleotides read TGTGCCAGCAGCCCCTTTCGCGGGAGCTCCTACAATGAGCAGTTCTTC. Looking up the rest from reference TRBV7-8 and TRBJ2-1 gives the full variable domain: GAGVSQSPRYKVAKRGQDVALRCDPISGHVSLFWYQQALGQGPEFLTYFQNEAQLDKSGLPSDRFFAERPEGSVSTLKIQRTQQEDSAVYLCASSPFRGSSYNEQFFGPGTRLTVL.

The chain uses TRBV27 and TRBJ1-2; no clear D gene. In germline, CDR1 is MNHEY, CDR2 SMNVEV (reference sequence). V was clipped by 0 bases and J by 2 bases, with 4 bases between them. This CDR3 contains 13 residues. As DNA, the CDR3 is TGTGCCAGCAGTTTATCCCTCAACTATGGCTACACCTTC. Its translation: CASSLSLNYGYTF.

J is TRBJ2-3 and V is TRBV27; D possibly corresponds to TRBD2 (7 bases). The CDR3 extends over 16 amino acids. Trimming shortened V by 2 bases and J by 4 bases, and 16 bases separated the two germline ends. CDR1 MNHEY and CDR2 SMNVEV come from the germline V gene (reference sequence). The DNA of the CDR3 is TGTGCCAGCAGTTTAAGGGGGGGCAGATGGGCAGATACGCAGTATTTT. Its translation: CASSLRGGRWADTQYF.

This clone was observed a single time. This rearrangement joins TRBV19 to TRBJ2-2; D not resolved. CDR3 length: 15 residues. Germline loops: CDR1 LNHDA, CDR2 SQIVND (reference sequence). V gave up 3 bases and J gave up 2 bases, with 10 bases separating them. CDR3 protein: CASSMSGPNTGELFF. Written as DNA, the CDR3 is TGTGCCAGTAGTATGTCCGGTCCTAACACCGGGGAGCTGTTTTTT.

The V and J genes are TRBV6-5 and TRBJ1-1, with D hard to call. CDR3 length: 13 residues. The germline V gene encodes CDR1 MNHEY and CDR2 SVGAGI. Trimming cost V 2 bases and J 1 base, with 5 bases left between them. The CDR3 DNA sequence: TGTGCCAGCAGTTACGGCCAGAACACTGAAGCTTTCTTT. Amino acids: CASSYGQNTEAFF.

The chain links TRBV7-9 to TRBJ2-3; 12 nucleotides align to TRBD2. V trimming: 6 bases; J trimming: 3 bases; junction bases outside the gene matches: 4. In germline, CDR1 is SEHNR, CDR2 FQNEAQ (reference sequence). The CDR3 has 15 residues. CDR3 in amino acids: CASRHGTSGTDTQYF. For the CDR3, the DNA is TGTGCCAGCAGACACGGGACTAGCGGGACAGATACGCAGTATTTT.

CDR3: CATSLTRYTEAFF. The CDR3 DNA reads as TGTGCCACCAGCCTAACGAGGTACACTGAAGCTTTCTTT. V and J are TRBV15 and TRBJ1-1, with D hard to call. V was shortened by 5 bases and J by 3 bases, with 10 bases between the two germline ends. The germline V gene encodes CDR1 LNHNV and CDR2 YYDKDF (reference sequence). The CDR3 covers 13 residues.

This CDR3 reads CASSDGTQRGYTF. CDR3 sequence (DNA): TGCGCCAGCAGTGACGGGACTCAGAGGGGCTACACCTTC. The chain links TRBV5-1 to TRBJ1-2; a possible D gene is TRBD1 (5 bases). V shed 5 bases and J shed 8 bases, with 16 bases lying between them. Germline V gene data show CDR1 as SGHRS and CDR2 as YFSETQ. CDR3 length: 13 residues.

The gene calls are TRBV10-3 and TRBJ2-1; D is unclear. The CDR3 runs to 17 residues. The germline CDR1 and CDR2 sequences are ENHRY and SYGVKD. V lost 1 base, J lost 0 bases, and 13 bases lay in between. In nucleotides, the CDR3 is TGTGCCATCAGTGAGTTCCCAGAATCTAGCTCCTACAATGAGCAGTTCTTC. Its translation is CAISEFPESSSYNEQFF.

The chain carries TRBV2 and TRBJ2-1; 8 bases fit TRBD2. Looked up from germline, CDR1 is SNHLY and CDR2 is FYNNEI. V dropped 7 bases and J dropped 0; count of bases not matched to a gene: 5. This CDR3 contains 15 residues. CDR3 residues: CASTGRGGSYNEQFF. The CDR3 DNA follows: TGTGCCAGCACCGGGAGGGGGGGCTCCTACAATGAGCAGTTCTTC.

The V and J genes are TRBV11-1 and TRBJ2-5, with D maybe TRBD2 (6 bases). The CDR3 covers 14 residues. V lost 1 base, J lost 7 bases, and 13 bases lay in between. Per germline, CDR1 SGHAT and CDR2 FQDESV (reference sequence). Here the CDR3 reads CASSLGSYGGTQYF. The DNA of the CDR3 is TGTGCCAGCAGCTTAGGATCCTACGGGGGGACCCAGTACTTC.

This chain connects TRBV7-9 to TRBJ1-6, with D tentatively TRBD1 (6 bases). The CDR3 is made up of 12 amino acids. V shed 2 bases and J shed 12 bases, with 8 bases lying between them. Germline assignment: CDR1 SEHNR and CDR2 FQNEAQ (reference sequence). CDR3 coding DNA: TGTGCCAGCAGCTTACCAGGGGAACCCCTCCACTTT. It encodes CASSLPGEPLHF.

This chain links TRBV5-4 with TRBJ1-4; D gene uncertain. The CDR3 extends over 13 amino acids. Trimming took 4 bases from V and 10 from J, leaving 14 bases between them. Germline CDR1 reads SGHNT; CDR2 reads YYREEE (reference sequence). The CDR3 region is CASSEREGGKLFF. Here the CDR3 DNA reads TGTGCCAGCAGCGAAAGGGAGGGCGGAAAACTGTTTTTT.

DNA of the CDR3: TGTGCCAGCAGTGAAAGTGGCGGGACTGAAGCTTTCTTT. Encoded protein: CASSESGGTEAFF. J is TRBJ1-1 and V is TRBV2; no reliable D call. CDR3 size: 13 residues. From germline, CDR1 is SNHLY and CDR2 FYNNEI. V was pared by 2 bases and J by 5 bases, with 9 bases between.